This T cell receptor beta chain was sequenced during a study of cytomegalovirus exposure and HLA in healthy donors. General study findings and limits: Altogether, 160 or so TCR beta chains were recorded as cytomegalovirus-associated.

PCR primers comprised 60 Vbeta and 13 Jbeta primers. Clones were sequenced by immunoSEQ multiplex PCR, and TCRdb holds only the in-frame ones, with some missing. The data show about 50,000 clones, with around 82% seen just once and roughly 2.4% held by the top ten. With respect to this clone: What it binds is unknown.

V was clipped by 6 bases and J by 2 bases; unmatched bases: 11. Looked up from germline, CDR1 is PRHDT and CDR2 is FYEKMQ (reference sequence). This CDR3 spans 16 amino acids. The rearrangement uses TRBV13 and TRBJ2-3; 7 nucleotides match TRBD2. The receptor's source is a boy under 18 in good health and CMV-seropositive. The sequencing input was PBMCs. This CDR3 reads CASSSRGDYHTDTQYF. The DNA for the CDR3 is TGTGCCAGCAGTTCCCGGGGGGACTATCACACAGATACGCAGTATTTT.